This T cell receptor beta chain was sequenced in a study of blood T cell repertoires in COVID-19 (dated by TCRdb to about 2020). About the investigation overall: Collaborator samples came from the United States, Italy and Spain and covered acute and convalescent phases of COVID-19. HLA class I and class II types, where available, came from metadata supplied by the sample provider rather than from assay-based typing. The material from the prospective study consisted of cDNA or gDNA derived from T cells, B-cell-depleted T cells, or PBMCs. The repertoires were released in a freely available public database meant as a resource for research on the immune response to SARS-CoV-2. Samples came from the ongoing ImmuneRACE study (first 160 participants) plus 1,254 subjects from 6 global collaborators. Deeply sampled blood TCRbeta repertoires from subjects exposed to, actively infected with, or recovered from COVID-19 were included in the dataset. Nearly every sample came with metadata listing a de-identified subject ID, COVID-19 status, age in years and sex.

A remark on this clone: The target of this receptor is not known. Base qualities are not provided; no much larger clone lies one nucleotide away.

Summary of the overall study and its limitations: Clinical and demographic metadata were provided uncurated, with the amount varying by source and participant.

At one collaborating source in Seattle, patients were enrolled during active infection and were followed longitudinally through the course of disease. The collaborating institutions used their own protocols to collect whole blood in K2EDTA tubes. For TCRbeta analysis, collaborators shipped samples as frozen whole blood, isolated PBMCs, or DNA extracted from either of those sample types. Spanning cysteine to phenylalanine, the CDR3 consists of 13 amino acids. The CDR3 DNA has 39 bases and is translated from base 1. Reading the germline V gene gives CDR1 SGHDN and CDR2 FVKESK. Deletion took 4 bases off V and 4 bases off J, with a span of 8 bases between the germline ends. TCRbeta CDR3 regions were amplified from genomic DNA using the immunoSEQ Assay, a bias-controlled multiplex PCR. As for the original processing: The number of nucleated cells in each sample was estimated by amplification of reference gene primers within the assay. Sequence reads were collapsed and filtered to measure the absolute abundance of every unique TCRbeta CDR3 rearrangement. Productive Simpson clonality was computed per sample as the square root of Simpson's diversity index over productive rearrangements. TCRdb stores this immuneACCESS table with in-frame sequences only. Part of the clones is absent; in the studies checked, under half of the shortfall reflects unresolved V genes, and no reason is known for the rest. V, J and clone size are those of that table, while D and trimming were read from the DNA. The sample table records around 270,000 clones; approximately 83% of these occur just once. More than 15% of the sample belongs to the ten largest clones.

The clonotype comes from a person aged 65 to 85 with COVID-19, enrolled during active disease. Material for sequencing was peripheral blood. The receptor chain draws on TRBV14 and TRBJ2-1; the D gene cannot be named for sure. The CDR3 is CASSPLRYNEQFF. In nucleotide form, the sequence is TGTGCCAGCAGCCCTCTGAGATACAATGAGCAGTTCTTC.